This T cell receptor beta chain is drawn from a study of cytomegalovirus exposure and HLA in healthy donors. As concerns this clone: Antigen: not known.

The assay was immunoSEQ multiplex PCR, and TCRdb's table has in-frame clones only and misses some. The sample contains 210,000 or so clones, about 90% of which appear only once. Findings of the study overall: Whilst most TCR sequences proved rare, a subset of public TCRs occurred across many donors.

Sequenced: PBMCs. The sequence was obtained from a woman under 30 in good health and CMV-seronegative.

The CDR3 DNA follows: TGTGCCAGCTCACCATTTTGGACAGGGGGGACCAATGAGCAGTTCTTC. Translating gives CASSPFWTGGTNEQFF. The chain joins TRBV18 to TRBJ2-1; 10 bases align to TRBD1. The germline CDR1 and CDR2 sequences are KGHSH and LQKENI. This CDR3 is built from 16 residues. The V and J ends lost 2 bases and 6 bases, in that order; junction bases with no gene match: 7.